This T cell receptor beta chain was sequenced during a study of radiotherapy plus CTLA-4 blockade in lung cancer. Study information: With over 25% of patients having disease control, objective responses were seen in about 19%.

Study-wide points: TCR clones originating in tumors grew in number in blood after radiotherapy plus ipilimumab. Reported findings show early blood T cell clone dynamics, with interferon-beta, best predicted response.

Those patients who had chemo-refractory metastatic non-small-cell lung cancer were given focal radiation along with CTLA-4 blockade through ipilimumab. TCRdb keeps only in-frame clones here, not all; method: immunoSEQ multiplex PCR. The sample lists roughly 88,000 clones; 83% were seen once. This clone was detected once. Its antigen remains unidentified. The sample here was peripheral blood, taken from a patient treated with radiotherapy plus ipilimumab. The receptor was isolated from a human donor with non-small cell lung cancer who had stable disease on radiotherapy plus ipilimumab.

The CDR3 sequence: CASSKKQGTNTGELFF. As DNA, the CDR3 is TGTGCCAGTAGTAAAAAACAGGGGACGAACACCGGGGAGCTGTTTTTT. The rearrangement joins TRBV19 to TRBJ2-2, with TRBD1 matching over 7 bases. The V gene end was trimmed by 4 bases and the J gene end by 0 bases; junction bases not matched to a gene: 5. CDR3 size: 16 residues. Looked up from germline, CDR1 is LNHDA and CDR2 is SQIVND (reference sequence).